Included here is one T cell receptor (beta chain) sequence, with context. Its matching antigen is unknown. A multiplex PCR was run with 60 Vbeta primers and 13 Jbeta primers. Method: immunoSEQ multiplex PCR; TCRdb's copy keeps in-frame clones and lacks some. The listing records 100,000 to 150,000 clones. The data were taken from a study of cytomegalovirus exposure and HLA in healthy donors. Regarding the study as a whole: Productive status was seen about 90% or about 30% of the time for most TCR beta V segments in an earlier analysis. A missense variant in DCLRE1C was later tied to TCR beta V- and J-gene trimming.

In germline, CDR1 is LGHNA, CDR2 YSLEER. V dropped 0 bases and J dropped 3; count of bases not matched to a gene: 2. There are 15 residues in the CDR3. Sequences were obtained from PBMCs. This chain links TRBV4-3 with TRBJ2-3; 8 bases match TRBD2. The source is a woman aged 40-49 years in good health and CMV-seronegative. The CDR3 here is CASSQEGLGTDTQYF. The DNA for the CDR3 is TGCGCCAGCAGCCAAGAGGGACTAGGGACAGATACGCAGTATTTT.